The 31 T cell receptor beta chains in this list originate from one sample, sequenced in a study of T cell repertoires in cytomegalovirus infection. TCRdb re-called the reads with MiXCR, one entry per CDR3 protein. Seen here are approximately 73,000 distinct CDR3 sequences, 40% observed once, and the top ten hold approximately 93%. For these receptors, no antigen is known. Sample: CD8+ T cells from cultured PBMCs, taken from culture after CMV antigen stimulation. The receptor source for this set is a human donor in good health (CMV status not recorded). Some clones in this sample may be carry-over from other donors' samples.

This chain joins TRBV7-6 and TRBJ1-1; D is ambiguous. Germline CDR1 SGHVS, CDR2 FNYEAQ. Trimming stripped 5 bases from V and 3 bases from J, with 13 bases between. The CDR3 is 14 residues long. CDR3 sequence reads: CASSPNVRDTEAFF. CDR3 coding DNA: TGTGCCAGCAGCCCCAATGTCCGGGACACTGAAGCTTTCTTT.

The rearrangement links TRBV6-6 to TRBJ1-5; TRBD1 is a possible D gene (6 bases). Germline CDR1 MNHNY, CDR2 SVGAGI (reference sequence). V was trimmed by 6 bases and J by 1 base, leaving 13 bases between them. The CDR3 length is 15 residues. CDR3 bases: TGTGCCAGCAGACCACAGGGTGCGAGCAATCAGCCCCAGCATTTT. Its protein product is CASRPQGASNQPQHF.

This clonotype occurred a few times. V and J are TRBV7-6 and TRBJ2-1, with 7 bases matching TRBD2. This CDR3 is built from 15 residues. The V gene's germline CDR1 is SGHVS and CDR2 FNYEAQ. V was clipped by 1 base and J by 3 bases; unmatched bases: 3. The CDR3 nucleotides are TGTGCCAGCAGCTTAGACGGCGGGGGCTACAATGAGCAGTTCTTC. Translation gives CASSLDGGGYNEQFF.

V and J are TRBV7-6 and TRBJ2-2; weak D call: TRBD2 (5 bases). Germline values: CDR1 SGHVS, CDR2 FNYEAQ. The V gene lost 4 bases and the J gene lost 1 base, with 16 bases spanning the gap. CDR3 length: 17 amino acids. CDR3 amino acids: CASSSPSPAGNTGELFF. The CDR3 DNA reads TGTGCCAGCAGCTCCCCCTCTCCCGCGGGGAACACCGGGGAGCTGTTTTTT.

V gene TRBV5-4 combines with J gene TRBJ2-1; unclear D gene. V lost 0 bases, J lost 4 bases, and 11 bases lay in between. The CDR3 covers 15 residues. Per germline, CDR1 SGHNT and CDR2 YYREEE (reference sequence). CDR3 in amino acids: CASSLVEELYNEQFF. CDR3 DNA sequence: TGTGCCAGCAGCTTGGTCGAGGAACTATACAATGAGCAGTTCTTC. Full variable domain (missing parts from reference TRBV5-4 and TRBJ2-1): ETGVTQSPTHLIKTRGQQVTLRCSSQSGHNTVSWYQQALGQGPQFIFQYYREEENGRGNFPPRFSGLQFPNYSSELNVNALELDDSALYLCASSLVEELYNEQFFGPGTRLTVL.

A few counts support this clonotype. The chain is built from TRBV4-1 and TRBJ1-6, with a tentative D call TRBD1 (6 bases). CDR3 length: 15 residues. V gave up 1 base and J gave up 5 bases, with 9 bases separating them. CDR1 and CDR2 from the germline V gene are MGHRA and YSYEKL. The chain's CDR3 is CASSQGYRDNSPLHF. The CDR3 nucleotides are TGCGCCAGCAGCCAAGGCTACAGGGATAATTCACCCCTCCACTTT.

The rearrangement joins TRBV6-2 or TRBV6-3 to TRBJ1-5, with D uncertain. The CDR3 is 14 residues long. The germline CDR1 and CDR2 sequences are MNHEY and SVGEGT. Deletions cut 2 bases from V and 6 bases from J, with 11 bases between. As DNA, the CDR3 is TGTGCCAGCAGTTACGGTGACGTGGGTCAGCCCCAGCATTTT. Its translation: CASSYGDVGQPQHF.

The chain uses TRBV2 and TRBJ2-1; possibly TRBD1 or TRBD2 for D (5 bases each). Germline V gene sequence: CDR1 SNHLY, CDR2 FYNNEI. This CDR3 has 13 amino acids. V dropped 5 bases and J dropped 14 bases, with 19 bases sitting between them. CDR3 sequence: CASSMAGAPEKFF. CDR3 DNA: TGTGCCAGCAGTATGGCCGGGGCCCCGGAGAAGTTCTTC.

Here the CDR3 reads CASSMGGPVEQYF. The CDR3 DNA sequence: TGTGCCAGTAGTATGGGGGGGCCGGTCGAGCAGTACTTC. The chain joins TRBV19 to TRBJ2-7, with D maybe TRBD2 (7 bases). CDR1 is LNHDA and CDR2 is SQIVND in the germline V gene (reference sequence). There are 13 residues in the CDR3. V lost 3 bases, J lost 6 bases, and 12 bases lay in between.

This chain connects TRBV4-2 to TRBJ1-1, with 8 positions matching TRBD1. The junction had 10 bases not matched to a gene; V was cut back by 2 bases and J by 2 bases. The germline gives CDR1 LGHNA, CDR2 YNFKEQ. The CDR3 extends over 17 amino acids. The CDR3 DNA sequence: TGTGCCAGCAGCCAAAACCGACAGGGGTCATTTAACACTGAAGCTTTCTTT. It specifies CASSQNRQGSFNTEAFF.

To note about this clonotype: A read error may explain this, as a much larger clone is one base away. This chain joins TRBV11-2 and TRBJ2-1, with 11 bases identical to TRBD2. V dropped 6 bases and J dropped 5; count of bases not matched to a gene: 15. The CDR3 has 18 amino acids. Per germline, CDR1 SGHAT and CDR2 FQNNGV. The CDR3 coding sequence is TGTGCCAGCAGGCAAAACCCCTATAGCGGGGGGGCCGACAATGAGCAGTTCTTC. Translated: CASRQNPYSGGADNEQFF.

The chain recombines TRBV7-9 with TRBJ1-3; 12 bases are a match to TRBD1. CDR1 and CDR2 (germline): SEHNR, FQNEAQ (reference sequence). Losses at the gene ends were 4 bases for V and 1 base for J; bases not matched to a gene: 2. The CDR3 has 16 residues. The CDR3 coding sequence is TGTGCCAGCAGCTCGGGACAGGGGGCGTCTGGAAACACCATATATTTT. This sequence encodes CASSSGQGASGNTIYF.

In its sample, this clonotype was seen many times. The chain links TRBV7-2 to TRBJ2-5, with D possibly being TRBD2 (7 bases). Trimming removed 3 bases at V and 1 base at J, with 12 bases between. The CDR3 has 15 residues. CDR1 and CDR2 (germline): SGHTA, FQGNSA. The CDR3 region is CASSFSGGLQETQYF. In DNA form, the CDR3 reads TGTGCCAGCAGCTTTTCCGGGGGGCTCCAAGAGACCCAGTACTTC.

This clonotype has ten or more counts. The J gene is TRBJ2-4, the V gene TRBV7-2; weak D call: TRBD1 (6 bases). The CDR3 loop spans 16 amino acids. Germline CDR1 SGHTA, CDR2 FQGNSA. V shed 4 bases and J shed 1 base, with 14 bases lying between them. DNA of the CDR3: TGTGCCAGCAGCTCTACAGGGACCTCTGCCAAAAACATTCAGTACTTC. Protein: CASSSTGTSAKNIQYF.

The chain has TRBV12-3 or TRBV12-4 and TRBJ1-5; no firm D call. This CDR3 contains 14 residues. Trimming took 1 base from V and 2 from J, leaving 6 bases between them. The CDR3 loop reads CASSLGEGNQPQHF. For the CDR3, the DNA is TGTGCCAGCAGTTTAGGGGAGGGCAATCAGCCCCAGCATTTT.

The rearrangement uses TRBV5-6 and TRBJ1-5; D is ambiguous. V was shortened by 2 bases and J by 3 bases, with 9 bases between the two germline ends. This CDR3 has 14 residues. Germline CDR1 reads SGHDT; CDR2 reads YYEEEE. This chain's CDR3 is CASSLRRYNQPQHF. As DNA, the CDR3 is TGTGCCAGCAGCTTAAGAAGGTACAATCAGCCCCAGCATTTT. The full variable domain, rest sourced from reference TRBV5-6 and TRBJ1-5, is DAGVTQSPTHLIKTRGQQVTLRCSPKSGHDTVSWYQQALGQGPQFIFQYYEEEERQRGNFPDRFSGHQFPNYSSELNVNALLLGDSALYLCASSLRRYNQPQHFGDGTRLSIL.

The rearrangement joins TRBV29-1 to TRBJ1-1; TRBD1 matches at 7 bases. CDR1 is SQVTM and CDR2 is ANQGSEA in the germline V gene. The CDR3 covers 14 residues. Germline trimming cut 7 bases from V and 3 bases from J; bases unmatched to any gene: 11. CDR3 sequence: CSDGQADSDTEAFF. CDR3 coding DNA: TGCAGCGATGGACAGGCCGACTCCGACACTGAAGCTTTCTTT.

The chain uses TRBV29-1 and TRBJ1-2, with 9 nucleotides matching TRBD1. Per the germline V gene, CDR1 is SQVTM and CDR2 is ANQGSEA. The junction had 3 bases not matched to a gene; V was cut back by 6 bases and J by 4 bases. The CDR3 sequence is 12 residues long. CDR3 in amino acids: CSVGDRVYGYTF. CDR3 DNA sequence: TGCAGCGTGGGGGACAGGGTCTATGGCTACACCTTC.

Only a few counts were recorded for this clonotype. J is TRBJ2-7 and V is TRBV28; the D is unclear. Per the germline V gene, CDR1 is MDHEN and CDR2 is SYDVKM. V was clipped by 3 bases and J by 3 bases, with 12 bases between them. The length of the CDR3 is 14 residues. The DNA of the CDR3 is TGTGCCAGCAGTTTGGTCGGGTTGGACTACGAGCAGTACTTC. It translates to CASSLVGLDYEQYF.

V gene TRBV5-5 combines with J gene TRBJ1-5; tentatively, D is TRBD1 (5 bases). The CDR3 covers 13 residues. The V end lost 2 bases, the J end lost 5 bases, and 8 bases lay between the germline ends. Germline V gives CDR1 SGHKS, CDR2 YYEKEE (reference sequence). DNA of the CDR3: TGTGCCAGCAGCTTTATGGGGGATCAGCCCCAGCATTTT. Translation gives CASSFMGDQPQHF.

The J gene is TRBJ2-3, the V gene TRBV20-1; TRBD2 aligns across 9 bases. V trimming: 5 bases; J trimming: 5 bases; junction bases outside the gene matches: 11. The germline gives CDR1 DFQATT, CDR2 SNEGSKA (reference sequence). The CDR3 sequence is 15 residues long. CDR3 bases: TGCAGTGCTGGGACTAGCCCGCCACACGTAGATACGCAGTATTTT. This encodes CSAGTSPPHVDTQYF.

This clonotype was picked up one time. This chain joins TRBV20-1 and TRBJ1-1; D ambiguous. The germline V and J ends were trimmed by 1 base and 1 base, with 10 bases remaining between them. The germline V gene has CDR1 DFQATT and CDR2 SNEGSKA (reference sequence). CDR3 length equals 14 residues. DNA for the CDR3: TGCAGTGCTAGAGTGGAGGAGAAGAACACTGAAGCTTTCTTT. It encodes CSARVEEKNTEAFF.

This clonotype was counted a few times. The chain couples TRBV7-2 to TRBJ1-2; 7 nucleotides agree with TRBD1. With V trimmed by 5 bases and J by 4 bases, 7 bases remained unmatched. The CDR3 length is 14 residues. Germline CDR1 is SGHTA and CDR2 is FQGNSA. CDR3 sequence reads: CASSMAGGLYGYTF. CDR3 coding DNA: TGTGCCAGCAGCATGGCAGGGGGACTCTATGGCTACACCTTC.

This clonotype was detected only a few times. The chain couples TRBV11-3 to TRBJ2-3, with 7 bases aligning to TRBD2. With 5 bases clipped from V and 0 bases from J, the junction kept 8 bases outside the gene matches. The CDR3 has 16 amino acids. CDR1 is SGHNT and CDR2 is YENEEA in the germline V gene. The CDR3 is CASSKGGGISTDTQYF. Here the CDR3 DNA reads TGTGCCAGCAGCAAAGGCGGGGGTATTAGCACAGATACGCAGTATTTT.

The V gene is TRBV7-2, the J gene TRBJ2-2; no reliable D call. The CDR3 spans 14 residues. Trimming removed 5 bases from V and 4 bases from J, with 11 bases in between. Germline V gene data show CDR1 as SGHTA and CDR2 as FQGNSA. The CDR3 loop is CASSPTWATGELFF. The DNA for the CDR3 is TGTGCCAGCAGCCCCACCTGGGCCACCGGGGAGCTGTTTTTT.

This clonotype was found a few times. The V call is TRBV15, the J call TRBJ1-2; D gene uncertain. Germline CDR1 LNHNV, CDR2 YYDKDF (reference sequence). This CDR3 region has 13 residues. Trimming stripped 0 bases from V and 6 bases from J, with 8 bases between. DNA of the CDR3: TGTGCCACCAGCAGAGAAGAGGGCGATGGCTACACCTTC. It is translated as CATSREEGDGYTF.

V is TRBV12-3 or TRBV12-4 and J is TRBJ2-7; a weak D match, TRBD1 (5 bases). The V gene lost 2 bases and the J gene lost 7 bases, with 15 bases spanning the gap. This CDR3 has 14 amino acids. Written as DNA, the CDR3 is TGTGCCAGCAGTTTACAGGGCCCCCTTGGGGAGCAGTACTTC. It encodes CASSLQGPLGEQYF.

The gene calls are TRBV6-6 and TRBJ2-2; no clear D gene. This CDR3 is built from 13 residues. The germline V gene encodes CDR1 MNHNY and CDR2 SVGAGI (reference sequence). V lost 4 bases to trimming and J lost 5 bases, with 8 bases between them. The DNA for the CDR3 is TGTGCCAGCAGTTCTAGGGTGACCGGGGAGCTGTTTTTT. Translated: CASSSRVTGELFF.

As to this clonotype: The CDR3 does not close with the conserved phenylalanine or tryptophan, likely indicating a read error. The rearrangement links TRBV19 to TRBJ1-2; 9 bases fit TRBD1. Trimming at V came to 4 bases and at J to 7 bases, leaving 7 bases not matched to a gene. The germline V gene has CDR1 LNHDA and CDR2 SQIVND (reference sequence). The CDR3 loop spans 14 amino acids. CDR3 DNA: TGTGCCAGTAGTACTGCCGGGACAGGGATTGGCTACACCCTC. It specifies CASSTAGTGIGYTL.

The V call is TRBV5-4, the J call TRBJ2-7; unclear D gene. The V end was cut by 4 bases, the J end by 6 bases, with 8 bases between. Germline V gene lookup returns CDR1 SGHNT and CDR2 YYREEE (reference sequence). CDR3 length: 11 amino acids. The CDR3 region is CASSRIGEQYF. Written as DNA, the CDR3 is TGTGCCAGCAGCCGAATAGGCGAGCAGTACTTC.

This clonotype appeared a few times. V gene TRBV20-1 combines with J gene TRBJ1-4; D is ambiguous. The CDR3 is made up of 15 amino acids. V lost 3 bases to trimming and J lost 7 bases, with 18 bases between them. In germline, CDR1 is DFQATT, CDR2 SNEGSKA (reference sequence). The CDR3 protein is CSARNRETEGEKLFF. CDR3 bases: TGCAGTGCTAGGAATAGAGAAACTGAGGGTGAAAAACTGTTTTTT.